Presented here are 21 T cell receptor beta chains from one specimen sequenced in a study of radiation and T cells in renal cell carcinoma. Libraries were prepared by immunoSEQ multiplex PCR; TCRdb keeps only in-frame clonotypes and omits some of them. The sample contains 20,000 to 25,000 clones, 70% to 80% of which appear only once. Time point here: baseline pretreatment blood. Regarding treatment: 15 Gy SBRT to primary tumor, nephrectomy 4 weeks later. The specimen was blood, collected from a patient whose treatment included radiotherapy and nephrectomy. These receptors all stem from a man between 60 and 70 years old with renal cell carcinoma.

This chain links TRBV10-1 with TRBJ2-7; 9 nucleotides match TRBD1. The CDR3 loop spans 14 amino acids. Germline-derived CDR1 and CDR2 are WNHNN and SYGVQD (reference sequence). Losses at the gene ends were 2 bases for V and 6 bases for J; bases not matched to a gene: 5. Here the CDR3 reads CASSEPGTGREQYF. The CDR3 nucleotides read TGCGCCAGCAGTGAGCCTGGGACAGGGCGCGAGCAGTACTTC.

This rearrangement joins TRBV5-1 to TRBJ2-7; D may be TRBD2 (6 bases). Germline CDR1 reads SGHRS; CDR2 reads YFSETQ. The CDR3 has 15 amino acids. Trimming cost V 4 bases and J 3 bases, with 17 bases left between them. In nucleotides, the CDR3 is TGCGCCAGCAGCCCTGGAGGGCAGGGACGCTACGAGCAGTACTTC. Amino acid sequence: CASSPGGQGRYEQYF.

This clone came up a few times. The J gene is TRBJ2-5, the V gene TRBV30; TRBD1 might be the D (5 bases). Germline V gene sequence: CDR1 GTSNPN, CDR2 SVGIG (reference sequence). V lost 2 bases, J lost 3 bases, and 16 bases lay in between. CDR3 size: 15 residues. The CDR3 region has the DNA TGTGCCTGGAGTCCCCAACGCAGGGAAAAAGAGACCCAGTACTTC. Translation gives CAWSPQRREKETQYF.

The table lists this clone with a few counts. This sequence joins TRBV25-1 and TRBJ1-4; 9 nucleotides align to TRBD1. This CDR3 comprises 16 residues. Losses at the gene ends were 2 bases for V and 7 bases for J; bases not matched to a gene: 8. Germline V gene data show CDR1 as MGHDK and CDR2 as SYGVNS. The CDR3: CASSEAGTGWGEKLFF. The CDR3 DNA sequence: TGTGCCAGCAGTGAAGCCGGGACAGGGTGGGGTGAAAAACTGTTTTTT.

The chain links TRBV7-2 to TRBJ2-1; D gene ambiguous. The V end was cut by 5 bases, the J end by 6 bases, with 14 bases between. The CDR3 is 14 residues long. Germline lookup yields CDR1 SGHTA and CDR2 FQGNSA. The CDR3 nucleotides are TGTGCCAGCAGCCCCGGCCGCGGACGCAATGAGCAGTTCTTC. This encodes CASSPGRGRNEQFF.

This chain connects TRBV25-1 to TRBJ1-1, with TRBD1 matching over 7 bases. The CDR3 spans 13 residues. The junction had 11 bases not matched to a gene; V was cut back by 7 bases and J by 9 bases. Germline loops: CDR1 MGHDK, CDR2 SYGVNS. The CDR3 DNA follows: TGTGCCAGCAATCAAAGACAGGGAGATAAAGCTTTCTTT. Translating it yields CASNQRQGDKAFF.

The CDR3 nucleotides are TGTGCCAGCAGCTCCCGGGACATCAGCGAGCAGTACTTC. The encoded protein is CASSSRDISEQYF. The V call is TRBV7-2, the J call TRBJ2-5, with D possibly matching TRBD1 (6 bases). The J call is doubtful: the DNA matches TRBJ2-7 better. The CDR3 is 13 residues long. From germline, CDR1 is SGHTA and CDR2 FQGNSA.

The chain couples TRBV25-1 to TRBJ2-3; 10 bases match TRBD2. Trimming took 6 bases from V and 5 from J; bases not matched to a gene: 5. The CDR3 sequence is 14 residues long. Germline lookup yields CDR1 MGHDK and CDR2 SYGVNS. The CDR3 DNA reads as TGTGCCAGCAGCCTAGCGGGAGCTGTAGATACGCAGTATTTT. Translating it yields CASSLAGAVDTQYF.

The chain uses TRBV10-3 and TRBJ1-2; perhaps TRBD1 as D (5 bases). The V end was cut by 3 bases, the J end by 0 bases, with 11 bases between. The germline CDR1 and CDR2 sequences are ENHRY and SYGVKD. The CDR3 length is 15 residues. CDR3 in amino acids: CAISDTGRSNYGYTF. Written as DNA, the CDR3 is TGTGCCATCAGTGATACAGGCAGGTCTAACTATGGCTACACCTTC.

V usage is TRBV6-5 and J usage is TRBJ2-7, with D perhaps matching TRBD1 (6 bases). V lost 2 bases, J lost 4 bases, and 12 bases lay in between. The germline CDR1 and CDR2 sequences are MNHEY and SVGAGI. The CDR3 is 14 amino acids. The chain's CDR3 is CASSYLRGGYEQYF. The CDR3 bases are TGTGCCAGCAGTTACCTCAGGGGCGGGTACGAGCAGTACTTC.

The chain recombines TRBV7-9 with TRBJ2-7, with 7 positions matching TRBD1. The CDR3 totals 16 residues. The V gene's germline CDR1 is SEHNR and CDR2 FQNEAQ (reference sequence). V shed 1 base, J shed 0 bases, and the junction held 6 bases outside the gene matches. The chain's CDR3 is CASSLGRSGGSYEQYF. The CDR3 DNA reads TGTGCCAGCAGCTTAGGGAGGTCAGGGGGCTCCTACGAGCAGTACTTC.

This chain connects TRBV2 to TRBJ2-7, with TRBD2 matching 7 bases. The CDR3 is 12 residues long. Per the germline V gene, CDR1 is SNHLY and CDR2 is FYNNEI. Trimming took 7 bases from V and 3 from J; bases not matched to a gene: 3. CDR3 sequence: CASMLADYEQYF. The CDR3 nucleotides read TGTGCCAGCATGCTAGCGGACTACGAGCAGTACTTC. The entire variable domain, with the rest obtained from reference TRBV2 and TRBJ2-7, is as follows: EPEVTQTPSHQVTQMGQEVILRCVPISNHLYFYWYRQILGQKVEFLVSFYNNEISEKSEIFDDQFSVERPDGSNFTLKIRSTKLEDSAMYFCASMLADYEQYFGPGTRLTVT.

The chain combines TRBV15 with TRBJ1-1, with TRBD1 as a possible D gene (6 bases). Germline CDR1 and CDR2: LNHNV and YYDKDF (reference sequence). The CDR3 runs to 16 residues. V lost 5 bases and J lost 1, with 17 bases in between. CDR3 DNA sequence: TGTGCCACCAGCCGGGGGGGAGGACAGAGGAACACTGAAGCTTTCTTT. Translated, it gives CATSRGGGQRNTEAFF.

The rearrangement uses TRBV25-1 and TRBJ2-1, with a weak D call TRBD2 (6 bases). The V and J ends lost 2 bases and 4 bases respectively, with 12 bases between them. The CDR3 runs to 15 residues. Germline V lookup: CDR1 MGHDK, CDR2 SYGVNS. This chain's CDR3 is CASSERLVAYNEQFF. The DNA for the CDR3 is TGTGCCAGCAGTGAACGACTAGTAGCGTACAATGAGCAGTTCTTC.

This chain links TRBV7-9 with TRBJ2-7, with 10 bases that match TRBD2. The CDR3 has 14 residues. The V and J ends lost 2 bases and 6 bases, in that order; junction bases with no gene match: 4. CDR1 is SEHNR, CDR2 FQNEAQ, per germline (reference sequence). As DNA, the CDR3 is TGTGCCAGCAGCTTAAGCGGGAGGGAAGCCGAGCAGTACTTC. This translates into CASSLSGREAEQYF.

This clone has a single count. This chain connects TRBV18 to TRBJ2-1; 12 bases align to TRBD2. This CDR3 contains 15 residues. Germline assignment: CDR1 KGHSH and CDR2 LQKENI. Unmatched junction bases numbered 4, after V lost 3 bases and J lost 7 bases. For the CDR3, the DNA is TGTGCCAGCTCACCGACTAGCGGGAGCAAAAATGAGCAGTTCTTC. Translating it yields CASSPTSGSKNEQFF.

The rearrangement joins TRBV27 to TRBJ2-7, with D perhaps matching TRBD1 (6 bases). From germline, CDR1 is MNHEY and CDR2 SMNVEV (reference sequence). The germline V and J ends were trimmed by 0 bases and 7 bases, with 16 bases remaining between them. This CDR3 has 15 residues. In DNA form, the CDR3 reads TGTGCCAGCAGTTTATCTATGGACAGCGAGTATGAGCAGTACTTC. Its protein is CASSLSMDSEYEQYF.

This chain uses TRBV7-8 with TRBJ2-1, with D possibly TRBD2 on 6 matching bases. This CDR3 has 15 residues. In germline, CDR1 is SGHVS, CDR2 FQNEAQ. V lost 1 base and J lost 4, with 11 bases in between. In DNA form, the CDR3 reads TGTGCCAGCAGCTTAGTCCTAGCGAGTTACAATGAGCAGTTCTTC. As protein: CASSLVLASYNEQFF.

This sequence joins TRBV11-2 and TRBJ1-2, with unresolved D. The length of the CDR3 is 13 residues. Germline CDR1 reads SGHAT; CDR2 reads FQNNGV. V lost 3 bases to trimming and J lost 7 bases, with 12 bases between them. The CDR3 nucleotides are TGTGCCAGCAGCTTCCTTGGTAAGGCTGGCTACACCTTC. Translation: CASSFLGKAGYTF.

This sequence joins TRBV27 and TRBJ2-7; maybe TRBD2 (6 bases). This CDR3 is 15 amino acids long. The ends were cut back, 6 bases at V and 2 bases at J, with 17 bases in the middle. Germline V CDR1 and CDR2: MNHEY, SMNVEV (reference sequence). The CDR3 nucleotides read TGTGCCAGCAGCGCCGGGAGCGGCTATACCTACGAGCAGTACTTC. Its translation: CASSAGSGYTYEQYF.

This clone was detected only once. This chain connects TRBV30 to TRBJ1-2, with a possible D match to TRBD1 (6 bases). Trimming removed 0 bases from V and 5 bases from J, with 13 bases in between. The CDR3 totals 14 residues. Germline V gene data show CDR1 as GTSNPN and CDR2 as SVGIG (reference sequence). This chain's CDR3 is CAWSVGGQGYGYTF. The CDR3 coding sequence is TGTGCCTGGAGTGTCGGGGGGCAGGGGTATGGCTACACCTTC.